The next 21 T cell receptor beta chains were all read from a single sample in a study of cytomegalovirus exposure and HLA in healthy donors. The PCR contained 60 Vbeta and 13 Jbeta primers. Profiling relied on immunoSEQ multiplex PCR, and the TCRdb table lists in-frame clones only, not all of them. This listing includes tens of thousands of clones. The source material was PBMCs. These receptors originate from a man aged 30 to 45 in good health and CMV-seropositive.

V is TRBV5-1 and J is TRBJ1-1; 8 nucleotides agree with TRBD1. Germline CDR1 is SGHRS and CDR2 is YFSETQ. The ends lost 4 bases at V and 5 bases at J; junction bases unmatched: 10. This CDR3 contains 15 residues. In DNA form, the CDR3 reads TGCGCCAGCAGCACACGGACAGGGACTGGGACTGAAGCTTTCTTT. Its protein is CASSTRTGTGTEAFF. Together with reference TRBV5-1 and TRBJ1-1, the CDR3 gives the full variable domain: KAGVTQTPRYLIKTRGQQVTLSCSPISGHRSVSWYQQTPGQGLQFLFEYFSETQRNKGNFPGRFSGRQFSNSRSEMNVSTLELGDSALYLCASSTRTGTGTEAFFGQGTRLTVV.

The chain recombines TRBV19 with TRBJ2-6, with 10 bases aligning to TRBD1. The CDR3 spans 17 residues. J was trimmed by 4 bases and V by 10 bases; bases with no gene match: 13. CDR1 is LNHDA, CDR2 SQIVND, per germline (reference sequence). CDR3 nucleotide sequence: TGTGCCACCAGACAGGGGGCGGTTTTACCCGGGGCCAACGTCCTGACTTTC. This sequence encodes CATRQGAVLPGANVLTF.

This chain joins TRBV4-2 and TRBJ2-1, with D possibly being TRBD2 (5 bases). Germline assignment: CDR1 LGHNA and CDR2 YNFKEQ. The CDR3 runs 12 residues. Between the trimmed V and J ends, which lost 4 bases and 7 bases, there was a span of 8 bases. CDR3 in DNA: TGTGCCAGCAGCCCGGGGAGTAATGAGCAGTTCTTC. Residues: CASSPGSNEQFF.

The chain links TRBV4-2 to TRBJ1-4; 8 bases are a match to TRBD1. Germline V gene lookup returns CDR1 LGHNA and CDR2 YNFKEQ. Trimming took 0 bases from V and 5 from J; bases not matched to a gene: 2. The length of the CDR3 is 15 residues. CDR3 DNA sequence: TGTGCCAGCAGCCAAGAATCAGGGGGCAATGAAAAACTGTTTTTT. Residues: CASSQESGGNEKLFF.

The chain employs TRBV7-6 and TRBJ2-7; 7 nucleotides line up with TRBD1. The CDR3 is 12 residues long. The germline CDR1 and CDR2 sequences are SGHVS and FNYEAQ. With 6 bases clipped from V and 9 bases from J, the junction kept 8 bases outside the gene matches. CDR3 sequence: CASSPNRGMQYF. The CDR3 region has the DNA TGTGCCAGCAGTCCGAACAGGGGAATGCAGTACTTC.

This chain links TRBV7-9 with TRBJ1-1; unclear D gene. This CDR3 spans 15 amino acids. V was shortened by 0 bases and J by 0 bases, with 8 bases between the two germline ends. Germline CDR1 reads SEHNR; CDR2 reads FQNEAQ (reference sequence). This chain's CDR3 is CASSLAGSMNTEAFF. CDR3 nucleotide sequence: TGTGCCAGCAGCTTAGCGGGCAGCATGAACACTGAAGCTTTCTTT.

V usage is TRBV5-1 and J usage is TRBJ2-4; unclear D gene. CDR1 and CDR2 from the germline V gene are SGHRS and YFSETQ. With 2 bases removed from V and 2 bases from J, the gap between germline ends came to 11 bases. The CDR3 consists of 15 residues. The CDR3, as DNA: TGCGCCAGCAGCTTAGGAATAGACTCCAAAAACATTCAGTACTTC. This translates into CASSLGIDSKNIQYF.

The chain carries TRBV28 and TRBJ1-2, with no clear D. Germline CDR1 is MDHEN and CDR2 is SYDVKM. The CDR3 consists of 14 residues. Between the trimmed V and J ends, which lost 7 bases and 0 bases, there was a span of 12 bases. The CDR3 sequence is CASKTAGANYGYTF. The CDR3 DNA is TGTGCCAGCAAAACCGCGGGTGCTAACTATGGCTACACCTTC.

The chain joins TRBV7-9 to TRBJ1-3; no reliable D call. This CDR3 has 14 residues. The germline V gene has CDR1 SEHNR and CDR2 FQNEAQ (reference sequence). Trimming cost V 1 base and J 0 bases, with 4 bases left between them. CDR3 sequence: CASSLGSSGNTIYF. In nucleotides, the CDR3 is TGTGCCAGCAGCTTAGGCAGCTCTGGAAACACCATATATTTT.

V gene TRBV7-9 combines with J gene TRBJ1-5; D might be TRBD1 (5 bases). V dropped 3 bases and J dropped 8 bases, with 14 bases sitting between them. The CDR3 runs to 14 residues. Germline V gives CDR1 SEHNR, CDR2 FQNEAQ (reference sequence). This CDR3 reads CASSFGQGAEPQHF. In DNA form, the CDR3 reads TGTGCCAGCAGCTTTGGGCAGGGCGCTGAGCCCCAGCATTTT.

The chain links TRBV9 to TRBJ2-7, with 8 bases fitting TRBD2. Germline-derived CDR1 and CDR2 are SGDLS and YYNGEE. V dropped 3 bases and J dropped 2; count of bases not matched to a gene: 10. The CDR3 is 16 amino acids. CDR3 region: CASSAPGKRGPYEQYF. CDR3 DNA sequence: TGTGCCAGCAGCGCCCCCGGGAAGCGGGGGCCCTACGAGCAGTACTTC.

V gene TRBV18 combines with J gene TRBJ2-7, with D uncertain. Trimming removed 2 bases at V and 5 bases at J, with 7 bases between. Per germline, CDR1 KGHSH and CDR2 LQKENI. The CDR3 contains 12 residues. This CDR3 is CASSPNTNEQYF. The CDR3 DNA reads as TGTGCCAGCTCACCAAATACTAACGAGCAGTACTTC.

The chain is built from TRBV6-5 and TRBJ2-1, with a weak D call TRBD2 (5 bases). This CDR3 has 15 amino acids. CDR1 and CDR2 (germline): MNHEY, SVGAGI. Trimming left V 6 bases short and J 8 bases short, with 20 bases between. In DNA form, the CDR3 reads TGTGCCAGCAGATCGGACTTTTTCTCCTTTCATGAGCAGTTCTTC. The encoded protein is CASRSDFFSFHEQFF.

V and J are TRBV10-3 and TRBJ2-7; a weak D match, TRBD1 (6 bases). Per the germline V gene, CDR1 is ENHRY and CDR2 is SYGVKD. The CDR3 sequence is 15 residues long. The V end lost 3 bases, the J end lost 7 bases, and 19 bases lay between the germline ends. The CDR3 DNA follows: TGTGCCATCAGTGACCGTGGGCAGGGGATCGGAGAGCAGTACTTC. Translation: CAISDRGQGIGEQYF.

The V call is TRBV9, the J call TRBJ2-7, with 10 bases that match TRBD2. Germline assignment: CDR1 SGDLS and CDR2 YYNGEE. The CDR3 covers 16 residues. The V segment lost 2 bases and the J segment 3 bases; nucleotides outside the gene matches: 8. CDR3 protein: CASSVSRLAGYYEQYF. In DNA form, the CDR3 reads TGTGCCAGCAGCGTTAGCAGACTAGCGGGTTACTACGAGCAGTACTTC.

The chain combines TRBV19 with TRBJ2-7, with D perhaps matching TRBD1 (6 bases). The CDR3 runs to 12 residues. Trimming stripped 6 bases from V and 3 bases from J, with 9 bases between. CDR1 LNHDA and CDR2 SQIVND come from the germline V gene (reference sequence). The CDR3 DNA is TGTGCCAGTAGCCTACAGGGCTACGAGCAGTACTTC. Translation: CASSLQGYEQYF. The full variable domain, its missing parts supplied by reference TRBV19 and TRBJ2-7, is DGGITQSPKYLFRKEGQNVTLSCEQNLNHDAMYWYRQDPGQGLRLIYYSQIVNDFQKGDIAEGYSVSREKKESFPLTVTSAQKNPTAFYLCASSLQGYEQYFGPGTRLTVT.

The V and J genes are TRBV5-4 and TRBJ1-1; 9 bases match TRBD1. CDR3 size: 15 residues. The J segment lost 3 bases and the V segment lost 2 bases, leaving 5 bases of the junction unmatched. Germline values: CDR1 SGHNT, CDR2 YYREEE (reference sequence). The CDR3 nucleotides are TGTGCCAGCAGCTTTACAGGGGGCGAGGACACTGAAGCTTTCTTT. It codes for CASSFTGGEDTEAFF.

The chain is built from TRBV7-9 and TRBJ2-7, with 7 bases identical to TRBD1. The CDR3 spans 13 residues. CDR1 SEHNR and CDR2 FQNEAQ come from the germline V gene (reference sequence). V lost 3 bases, J lost 6 bases, and 5 bases stayed unmatched. DNA for the CDR3: TGTGCCAGCAGCTTCAACCGGGACAGCGAGCAGTACTTC. The encoded protein is CASSFNRDSEQYF. Variable domain in full (rest from reference TRBV7-9 and TRBJ2-7): DTGVSQNPRHKITKRGQNVTFRCDPISEHNRLYWYRQTLGQGPEFLTYFQNEAQLEKSRLLSDRFSAERPKGSFSTLEIQRTEQGDSAMYLCASSFNRDSEQYFGPGTRLTVT.

J is TRBJ2-1 and V is TRBV6-1; 9 nucleotides align to TRBD2. The junction had 10 bases not matched to a gene; V was cut back by 2 bases and J by 8 bases. The CDR3 loop spans 16 amino acids. Per the germline V gene, CDR1 is MNHNS and CDR2 is SASEGT. The CDR3 here is CASSEKRLAGEYEQFF. The CDR3 DNA reads TGTGCCAGCAGTGAAAAGAGGTTAGCGGGAGAGTATGAGCAGTTCTTC.

The rearrangement joins TRBV7-2 to TRBJ1-5; 7 bases match TRBD1. V lost 5 bases and J lost 6; bases outside the gene matches: 4. The V gene's germline CDR1 is SGHTA and CDR2 FQGNSA. The CDR3 covers 13 residues. The CDR3 DNA follows: TGTGCCAGCAGCCGACAGGGACGTCAGCCCCAGCATTTT. Amino acid sequence: CASSRQGRQPQHF.

This chain links TRBV29-1 with TRBJ1-1; 9 bases are a match to TRBD1. The CDR3 consists of 12 residues. After removal of 5 bases from V and 4 bases from J, the junction contained 2 bases not matched to a gene. CDR1 is SQVTM, CDR2 ANQGSEA, per germline. Here the CDR3 reads CSVPGQGTEAFF. CDR3 sequence (DNA): TGCAGCGTTCCGGGACAGGGCACTGAAGCTTTCTTT.